The clone carrying this TCR beta chain was found a few times. What it recognizes is unknown. This sample stems from a study of beta chain features in type 1 diabetes. The study, taken as a whole, reports: Shorter TCRB CDR3s, moderately but significantly so, marked every one of the four CD4+ subsets in Type 1 diabetes patients.

Sequencing targeted expressed TCRB transcripts, as all isolated RNA had been reverse transcribed. Repertoires were generated with immunoSEQ multiplex PCR, while TCRdb's copy carries only in-frame clones and drops some. This table has hundreds of thousands of clones, more than 12% appearing once. Per the germline V gene, CDR1 is SNHLY and CDR2 is FYNNEI. CDR3 length: 18 residues. V shed 2 bases and J shed 7 bases, with 23 bases lying between them. The receptor was isolated from a man between 18 and 35 years old with type 1 diabetes. The chain carries TRBV2 and TRBJ2-2; perhaps TRBD2 as D (5 bases). The sample comprised naive CD4+ T cells from blood. This CDR3 reads CASSEFSGPPRWSGELFF. In DNA form, the CDR3 reads TGTGCCAGCAGTGAATTCAGCGGCCCCCCCCGCTGGAGCGGGGAGCTGTTTTTT.